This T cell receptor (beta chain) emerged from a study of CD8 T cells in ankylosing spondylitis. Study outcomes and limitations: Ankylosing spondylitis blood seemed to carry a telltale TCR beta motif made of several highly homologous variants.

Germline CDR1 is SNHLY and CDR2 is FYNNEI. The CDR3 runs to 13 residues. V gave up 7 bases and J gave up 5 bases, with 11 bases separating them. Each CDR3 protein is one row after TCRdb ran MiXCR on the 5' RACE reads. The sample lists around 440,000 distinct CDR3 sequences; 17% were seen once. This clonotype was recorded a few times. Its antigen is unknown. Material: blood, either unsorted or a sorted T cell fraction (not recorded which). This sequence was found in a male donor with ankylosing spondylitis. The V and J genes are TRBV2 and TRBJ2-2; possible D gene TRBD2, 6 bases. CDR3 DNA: TGTGCCAGCAAACAGGAGGGGACCGGGGAGCTGTTTTTT. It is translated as CASKQEGTGELFF.